This is a list of T cell receptor beta chains from one sample in a study of OX40 agonist ivuxolimab in advanced cancers. Generated by immunoSEQ multiplex PCR, the TCRdb table keeps only in-frame clones and is missing some. The sample has about 80,000 clones, around four fifths seen once. Sequencing was performed on CD4+ or CD8+ T cells sorted from blood, taken in a trial of the OX40 agonist ivuxolimab. The source is an adult with an advanced solid tumor such as melanoma, head and neck, liver or kidney cancer. CDR3s include the opening cysteine and the closing phenylalanine or tryptophan. The order of the fields is J gene, V gene, D gene, clone size, CDR3 DNA, CDR3 protein. A D gene is named only where the DNA matches it firmly. Only some rows state a clone size, as once, few, many or a class for expanded clones.

>TRBJ2-7|TRBV10-2|-|-
TGCGCCAGCATTAAGGGCACGGGGCTCTACGAGCAGTACTTC
CASIKGTGLYEQYF
>TRBJ2-7|TRBV27|TRBD1|-
TGTGCCAGCAGTTTCCTCGCCGTTGCAGGGGGATTGCGAAGCGAGCAGTACTTC
CASSFLAVAGGLRSEQYF
>TRBJ1-2|TRBV2|-|-
TGTGCCAGCAGCCTATCTTCATCACCAGCTAACTATGGCTACACCTTC
CASSLSSSPANYGYTF
>TRBJ2-1|TRBV27|-|-
TGTGCCAGCAGTGTCTCGGCGTCCCCCTACAATGAGCAGTTCTTC
CASSVSASPYNEQFF
>TRBJ1-4|TRBV19|-|-
TGTGCCAGTAGTCGCCCGGATGGGAGTAATGAAAAACTGTTTTTT
CASSRPDGSNEKLFF
>TRBJ1-4|TRBV7-3|-|-
TGTGCCAGCAGCCCAAGGGTGGGGGAAAAACTGTTTTTT
CASSPRVGEKLFF
>TRBJ2-7|TRBV28|-|-
TGCCTCGTGATAAACTCCGACTCCTACGAGCAGTACTTC
CLVINSDSYEQYF
>TRBJ1-1|TRBV19|-|-
TGTGCCAGTAGTAGCAGGCGTAGCACTGAAGCTTTCTTT
CASSSRRSTEAFF
>TRBJ1-1|TRBV7-9|TRBD1|few
TGTGCCAGCAGCTTTGGGACAGGGTCCACTGAAGCTTTCTTT
CASSFGTGSTEAFF
>TRBJ2-3|TRBV11-3|-|once
TGTGCCAGCAGTCTCGGGGAGTGGAGCACAGATACGCAGTATTTT
CASSLGEWSTDTQYF
>TRBJ2-7|TRBV7-9|TRBD1|-
TGTGCCAGCAGCCCACGACAGGGGGCGGTGTACGAGCAGTACTTC
CASSPRQGAVYEQYF
>TRBJ1-1|TRBV6-1|TRBD1|-
TGTGCCAGCAGTGAAGGAGGCAGGGGGCATACTTTCTTT
CASSEGGRGHTFF
>TRBJ2-5|TRBV6-1|TRBD2|-
TGTGCCAGCAGTGAAAATTTTGGGGGAGGGGAGACCCAGTACTTC
CASSENFGGGETQYF
>TRBJ2-2|TRBV5-5|TRBD1|-
TGTGCCAGCAGCTCGAGGGACAGGGTATTCGCCGGGGAGCTGTTTTTT
CASSSRDRVFAGELFF
>TRBJ2-1|TRBV18|-|-
TGTGCCAGCTCACCACTTCAGCTAAATGAGCAGTTCTTC
CASSPLQLNEQFF
>TRBJ1-1|TRBV7-2|-|-
TGTGCCAGCAGCAGAAGGGGGACCCCGCATAGTGCGTCGAACACTGAAGCTTTCTTT
CASSRRGTPHSASNTEAFF
>TRBJ1-5|TRBV27|-|few
TGTGCCAGCAGTCCCCGGTTTAATCAGCCCCAGCATTTT
CASSPRFNQPQHF
>TRBJ2-7|TRBV6-1|-|-
TGTGCCAGCAGTCCCTTTGGGGGGTCCTACGAGCAGTACTTC
CASSPFGGSYEQYF
>TRBJ1-1|TRBV11-3|-|-
TGTGCCAGCAGCCTAGGAGGGAAAGCTTTCTTT
CASSLGGKAFF
>TRBJ2-3|TRBV5-1|-|-
TGCGCCAGCAGCTTAGGCGAAGATACGCAGTATTTT
CASSLGEDTQYF
>TRBJ1-2|TRBV5-5|TRBD1|-
TGTGCCAGCAGCTTCGGACAGGCCGACTATGGCTACACCTTC
CASSFGQADYGYTF
>TRBJ2-1|TRBV2|-|-
TGTGCCAGCAGTACCGGGACGTACAATGAGCAGTTCTTC
CASSTGTYNEQFF
>TRBJ2-3|TRBV1|-|-
TGCACCAGCAGCCAAGGATCTAGCGGGGGGGCCGATTTTTGGGCAGATACGCAGTATTTT
CTSSQGSSGGADFWADTQYF